This entry lists 25 T cell receptor beta chains sequenced from one sample in a study of beta chain features in type 1 diabetes (dated by TCRdb to 2017 to 2018). Libraries were built with the immunoSEQ multiplex PCR assay. The entire isolated RNA was reverse transcribed using the High Capacity cDNA Reverse Transcription Kit, and thus expressed TCRB transcripts were sequenced. The clones in this table, taken by TCRdb from immuneACCESS, are in-frame only. Not every clone is retained; where verified, under half of the shortfall comes from an unresolved V gene, and the cause of the rest is unknown. A total of 150,000 to 200,000 clones appear in this sample, about 13% of them only once. The biggest ten clones account for about 0.58% of the sample. The sequencing input was central memory CD4+ T cells from blood. All receptors derive from a woman aged 18-29 years in good health.

This chain connects TRBV29-1 to TRBJ1-4; unclear D gene. Looked up from germline, CDR1 is SQVTM and CDR2 is ANQGSEA. V was clipped by 6 bases and J by 6 bases, with 5 bases between them. There are 10 residues in the CDR3. The CDR3 nucleotides are TGCAGCGTGGAGGATGAAAAACTGTTTTTT. Residues: CSVEDEKLFF.

The table lists this clone with a few counts. J is TRBJ1-2 and V is TRBV5-1; 11 positions match TRBD1. The CDR3 contains 15 residues. The trim removed 5 bases at V and 3 bases at J, leaving 6 bases unmatched. CDR1 is SGHRS, CDR2 YFSETQ, per germline. The CDR3, as DNA: TGCGCCAGCAGACGTGGACAGGGGGCTGACTATGGCTACACCTTC. This gives the protein CASRRGQGADYGYTF.

This clone occurred a few times. The DNA of the CDR3 is TGTGCCAGCAGCCGGAACCTAGCGGGAGCAGTCTACGAGCAGTACTTC. This translates into CASSRNLAGAVYEQYF. The chain links TRBV4-2 to TRBJ2-7; 10 bases agree with TRBD2. The germline V gene has CDR1 LGHNA and CDR2 YNFKEQ. Trimming took 4 bases from V and 3 from J; bases not matched to a gene: 9. The CDR3 is 16 amino acids.

This clone was detected only a few times. V usage is TRBV6-1 and J usage is TRBJ1-5; 8 nucleotides agree with TRBD1. J was trimmed by 1 base and V by 7 bases; bases with no gene match: 6. The CDR3 runs 15 residues. Germline V gene sequence: CDR1 MNHNS, CDR2 SASEGT. CDR3 nucleotide sequence: TGTGCCAGCAACTACTGGACAGGGAGCAATCAGCCCCAGCATTTT. Protein: CASNYWTGSNQPQHF.

This clone was detected only a few times. This chain uses TRBV6-1 with TRBJ2-1; TRBD2 matches 16 bases. The germline gives CDR1 MNHNS, CDR2 SASEGT. The length of the CDR3 is 14 residues. This chain's CDR3 is CYSISGTSGRAGFF. DNA for the CDR3: TGTTATTCCATCTCCGGGACTAGCGGGAGGGCCGGGTTCTTC.

V is TRBV27 and J is TRBJ1-1, with unresolved D. The CDR3 extends over 14 amino acids. Looked up from germline, CDR1 is MNHEY and CDR2 is SMNVEV (reference sequence). Trimming cost V 3 bases and J 5 bases, with 13 bases left between them. This CDR3 is CASSFDGWVTEAFF. In DNA form, the CDR3 reads TGTGCCAGCAGTTTCGACGGGTGGGTTACTGAAGCTTTCTTT.

The V call is TRBV5-1, the J call TRBJ1-1; TRBD1 matches 8 bases. Germline CDR1 is SGHRS and CDR2 is YFSETQ. V shed 4 bases, J shed 3 bases, and the junction held 11 bases outside the gene matches. The CDR3 totals 16 residues. As DNA, the CDR3 is TGCGCCAGCAGCGTAGCTACCGGGACAGGCTACACTGAAGCTTTCTTT. The encoded protein is CASSVATGTGYTEAFF.

This chain joins TRBV11-2 and TRBJ1-2; no clear D. The V and J ends lost 2 bases and 2 bases respectively, with 6 bases between them. The CDR3 spans 13 residues. Germline values: CDR1 SGHAT, CDR2 FQNNGV. CDR3 protein: CASSLTENYGYTF. The CDR3 DNA sequence: TGTGCCAGCAGCTTAACCGAGAACTATGGCTACACCTTC.

This chain links TRBV10-3 with TRBJ2-2; D remains unclear. This CDR3 comprises 14 residues. Germline CDR1 reads ENHRY; CDR2 reads SYGVKD. V was pared by 2 bases and J by 3 bases, with 7 bases between. CDR3 sequence: CAISEITDTGELFF. The CDR3 nucleotides are TGTGCCATCAGTGAGATCACGGACACCGGGGAGCTGTTTTTT.

The genes are TRBV2 and TRBJ1-5; the match to TRBD1 covers 9 bases. The V segment lost 6 bases and the J segment 4 bases; nucleotides outside the gene matches: 7. This CDR3 has 15 amino acids. Germline lookup yields CDR1 SNHLY and CDR2 FYNNEI. The CDR3 is CASSSGTGQNQPQHF. The CDR3 region has the DNA TGTGCCAGCAGCTCGGGGACAGGGCAAAATCAGCCCCAGCATTTT.

This clone was seen more than once but under ten times. The rearrangement joins TRBV18 to TRBJ1-4, with D unresolved. Germline CDR1 is KGHSH and CDR2 is LQKENI. CDR3 size: 18 residues. With 0 bases removed from V and 2 bases from J, the gap between germline ends came to 16 bases. This CDR3 reads CASSPPNTGFDTNEKLFF. The CDR3 nucleotides are TGTGCCAGCTCACCACCAAATACGGGGTTCGATACTAATGAAAAACTGTTTTTT.

This clone was seen only a few times. V usage is TRBV25-1 and J usage is TRBJ1-5, with D perhaps TRBD1 (5 bases). The germline gives CDR1 MGHDK, CDR2 SYGVNS. V was cut by 3 bases and J by 1 base, with 10 bases left in between. The CDR3 extends over 15 amino acids. CDR3 loop: CASSEGGISNQPQHF. The CDR3 nucleotides read TGTGCCAGCAGTGAGGGGGGGATAAGCAATCAGCCCCAGCATTTT. Full variable domain (remainder filled in from reference TRBV25-1 and TRBJ1-5): EADIYQTPRYLVIGTGKKITLECSQTMGHDKMYWYQQDPGMELHLIHYSYGVNSTEKGDLSSESTVSRIRTEHFPLTLESARPSHTSQYLCASSEGGISNQPQHFGDGTRLSIL.

This clone was found a few times. The chain uses TRBV7-2 and TRBJ2-7, with 7 bases identical to TRBD2. The CDR3 has 12 residues. V lost 6 bases and J lost 4; bases outside the gene matches: 3. Germline V gives CDR1 SGHTA, CDR2 FQGNSA. Written as DNA, the CDR3 is TGTGCCAGCAGATGGGGGGGGTACGAGCAGTACTTC. Translation: CASRWGGYEQYF.

This clone was recorded a few times. V usage is TRBV25-1 and J usage is TRBJ2-5; 10 bases line up with TRBD2. V dropped 0 bases and J dropped 5; count of bases not matched to a gene: 3. Germline CDR1 MGHDK, CDR2 SYGVNS. This CDR3 contains 15 residues. The CDR3 protein is CASSEYSLAGETQYF. CDR3 DNA: TGTGCCAGCAGTGAATATTCACTAGCGGGGGAGACCCAGTACTTC.

This clone was recorded only once. The V and J genes are TRBV28 and TRBJ2-1; no clear D gene. Germline CDR1 and CDR2: MDHEN and SYDVKM. V lost 7 bases and J lost 0, with 10 bases in between. The CDR3 contains 14 residues. The CDR3 loop reads CASNSRSSYNEQFF. CDR3 coding DNA: TGTGCCAGCAATTCCAGAAGCTCCTACAATGAGCAGTTCTTC.

The chain employs TRBV27 and TRBJ1-5, with 9 bases identical to TRBD1. CDR3 length: 15 amino acids. V shed 6 bases, J shed 3 bases, and the junction held 6 bases outside the gene matches. Germline values: CDR1 MNHEY, CDR2 SMNVEV (reference sequence). The CDR3 reads CASRVVQGANQPQHF. DNA of the CDR3: TGTGCCAGCAGAGTCGTACAGGGGGCCAATCAGCCCCAGCATTTT.

This clone was detected only a few times. CDR3 region: CASSPAGTGGYEQYF. The CDR3 region has the DNA TGCGCCAGCAGCCCCGCAGGGACAGGGGGATACGAGCAGTACTTC. The rearrangement links TRBV5-1 to TRBJ2-7, with 11 bases identical to TRBD1. From germline, CDR1 is SGHRS and CDR2 YFSETQ. V was clipped by 4 bases and J by 4 bases; unmatched bases: 7. The CDR3 spans 15 residues.

The chain employs TRBV25-1 and TRBJ2-5, with 9 bases matching TRBD1. Unmatched junction bases numbered 14, after V lost 8 bases and J lost 10 bases. The CDR3 is 14 residues long. Germline CDR1 MGHDK, CDR2 SYGVNS. CDR3 coding DNA: TGTGCCAGCCGCCCGGACAGGGGTTTTAGGGGCCAGTACTTC. Its translation: CASRPDRGFRGQYF.

V gene TRBV4-1 combines with J gene TRBJ1-1; D is possibly TRBD1 (5 bases). The CDR3 has 15 amino acids. Trimming removed 0 bases at V and 5 bases at J, with 13 bases between. Germline lookup yields CDR1 MGHRA and CDR2 YSYEKL. CDR3 loop: CASSQDFGGGTEAFF. CDR3 DNA sequence: TGCGCCAGCAGCCAAGATTTTGGGGGGGGGACTGAAGCTTTCTTT.

Many counts were recorded for this clone. The chain recombines TRBV27 with TRBJ2-2, with D perhaps matching TRBD2 (6 bases). The CDR3 loop spans 15 amino acids. Trimming took off 5 bases at V and 6 bases at J, with 16 bases between the two ends. Germline assignment: CDR1 MNHEY and CDR2 SMNVEV (reference sequence). The DNA for the CDR3 is TGTGCCAGCAGTCTTGCGGGATCTGTTGCCGGGGAGCTGTTTTTT. Protein product: CASSLAGSVAGELFF.

This chain uses TRBV5-8 with TRBJ2-7, with 8 nucleotides matching TRBD1. Germline V gene lookup returns CDR1 SGHTS and CDR2 YDEGEE. CDR3 length: 15 residues. J was trimmed by 0 bases and V by 4 bases; bases with no gene match: 6. The CDR3 protein is CASSKTGASSYEQYF. The CDR3, as DNA: TGTGCCAGCAGCAAGACAGGGGCGAGCTCCTACGAGCAGTACTTC.

This clone was observed a few times. The chain uses TRBV5-5 and TRBJ2-1, with no clear D. Germline CDR1 reads SGHKS; CDR2 reads YYEKEE (reference sequence). Trimming left V 3 bases short and J 2 bases short, with 6 bases between. The CDR3 sequence is 13 residues long. The CDR3 region is CASSWSPYNEQFF. Here the CDR3 DNA reads TGTGCCAGCAGCTGGAGTCCCTACAATGAGCAGTTCTTC.

This clone has only a few counts. The chain joins TRBV30 to TRBJ1-5; 8 bases agree with TRBD1. This CDR3 contains 13 residues. Germline CDR1 reads GTSNPN; CDR2 reads SVGIG (reference sequence). V lost 2 bases to trimming and J lost 4 bases; unmatched junction nucleotides: 1. The DNA of the CDR3 is TGTGCCTGGAGTAACAGGGGGAATCAGCCCCAGCATTTT. Amino acid sequence: CAWSNRGNQPQHF.

This clone was seen a handful of times. The gene calls are TRBV5-1 and TRBJ2-7, with a tentative D call TRBD1 (6 bases). V shed 4 bases and J shed 3 bases, with 14 bases lying between them. The CDR3 spans 14 residues. The germline V gene has CDR1 SGHRS and CDR2 YFSETQ. The CDR3 spells CASSPASTGYEQYF. As DNA, the CDR3 is TGCGCCAGCAGCCCAGCCTCGACAGGCTACGAGCAGTACTTC.

This rearrangement joins TRBV2 to TRBJ1-5; D ambiguous. The CDR3 contains 14 residues. V was shortened by 2 bases and J by 7 bases, with 12 bases between the two germline ends. CDR1 is SNHLY and CDR2 is FYNNEI in the germline V gene. CDR3 coding DNA: TGTGCCAGCAGTGAATACGGGATTGGGCAGCCCCAGCATTTT. Its translation: CASSEYGIGQPQHF.